This T cell receptor (beta chain) originates from a study of cytomegalovirus exposure and HLA in healthy donors. Notes on the study in general: Earlier results showed most TCR beta V segments being productive about 90% or about 30% of the time. Reportedly, diagnosis of cytomegalovirus status by the classifier showed high specificity and sensitivity. CMV serostatus was the only immune exposure information that was available.

On this clone itself: What it recognizes is unknown.

V dropped 3 bases and J dropped 13 bases, with 16 bases sitting between them. This CDR3 has 12 residues. Germline V gives CDR1 SGHDT, CDR2 YYEEEE. 13 Jbeta primers and 60 Vbeta primers were used for the PCR. In the authors' methods: Around 10 million of the 80 million or so unique TCR beta chains counted in a later analysis were shared. Clones were read by immunoSEQ multiplex PCR, and TCRdb kept only the in-frame ones, dropping some. For V, J and clone size, that table is used; D and trimming come from the DNA. The table records fewer than 140,000 clones, more than 70% of them present only once. This sequence joins TRBV5-6 and TRBJ2-5; possibly TRBD1 for D (5 bases). This sequence originates from a man aged 40-50 years in good health and CMV-seronegative. What was sequenced was PBMCs. The CDR3 region is CASSWAGRAAYF. The CDR3 DNA reads as TGTGCCAGCAGCTGGGCCGGCAGGGCGGCGTACTTC.